This T cell receptor (beta chain) appears in the sequencing data of a study of cytomegalovirus exposure and HLA in healthy donors. Overall study results and limits: Both high specificity and high sensitivity reportedly marked the classifier's diagnosis of cytomegalovirus status.

As regards this clone: Its antigen is undetermined.

The PCR ran on 60 Vbeta and 13 Jbeta primers. Sequenced by immunoSEQ multiplex PCR; TCRdb stores in-frame clones only, minus some. The table records 80,000 to 130,000 clones, 84% of them present only once. The CDR3 is made up of 15 amino acids. CDR1 GTSNPN and CDR2 SVGIG come from the germline V gene (reference sequence). Trimming removed 1 base from V and 0 bases from J, with 13 bases in between. This TCR was recovered from a young woman in good health and CMV-seronegative. Sequencing used PBMCs. The rearrangement uses TRBV30 and TRBJ2-7; tentative D call: TRBD1 (6 bases). The CDR3 sequence: CAWSADDRSSYEQYF. As DNA, the CDR3 is TGTGCCTGGAGTGCCGACGACAGGAGCTCCTACGAGCAGTACTTC.